The following is a T cell receptor beta chain sequence with its context. What it binds is unknown. The sample is drawn from a study of T cells in localized non-small cell lung cancer. The CDR3 is made up of 12 amino acids. From germline, CDR1 is SEHNR and CDR2 FQNEAQ (reference sequence). The V gene lost 8 bases and the J gene lost 3 bases, with 11 bases spanning the gap. Study-wide points: Without multi-region sequencing, intratumor heterogeneity could not be excluded.

Libraries were prepared by immunoSEQ multiplex PCR; TCRdb keeps only in-frame clonotypes and omits some of them. The sample holds some 52,000 clones, around three quarters seen once. This chain uses TRBV7-9 with TRBJ2-7; tentatively, D is TRBD1 (5 bases). The sample consisted of PBMCs, taken before any cancer treatment. The sequence came from a woman aged 35 to 70 with stage II lung adenocarcinoma. The CDR3 loop is CASGAAFYEQYF. CDR3 in DNA: TGTGCCAGCGGGGCCGCCTTCTACGAGCAGTACTTC.